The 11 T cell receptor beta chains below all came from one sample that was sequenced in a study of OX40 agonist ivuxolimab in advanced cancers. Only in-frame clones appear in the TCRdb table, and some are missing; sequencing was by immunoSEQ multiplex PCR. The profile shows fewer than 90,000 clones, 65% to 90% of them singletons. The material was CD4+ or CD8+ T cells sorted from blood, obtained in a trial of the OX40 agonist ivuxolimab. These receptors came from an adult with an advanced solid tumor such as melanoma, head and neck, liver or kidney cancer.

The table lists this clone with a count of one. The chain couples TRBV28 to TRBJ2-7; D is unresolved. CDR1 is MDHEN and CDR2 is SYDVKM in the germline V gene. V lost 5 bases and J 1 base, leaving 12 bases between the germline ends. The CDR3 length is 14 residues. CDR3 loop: CASSIPIGSYEQYF. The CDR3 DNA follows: TGTGCCAGCAGTATCCCGATAGGATCCTACGAGCAGTACTTC.

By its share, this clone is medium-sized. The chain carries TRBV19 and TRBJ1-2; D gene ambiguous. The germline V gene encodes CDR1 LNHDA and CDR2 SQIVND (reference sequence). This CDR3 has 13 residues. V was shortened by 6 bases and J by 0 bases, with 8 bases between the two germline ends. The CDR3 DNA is TGTGCCAGTAGGCAGGATTCTAACTATGGCTACACCTTC. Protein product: CASRQDSNYGYTF.

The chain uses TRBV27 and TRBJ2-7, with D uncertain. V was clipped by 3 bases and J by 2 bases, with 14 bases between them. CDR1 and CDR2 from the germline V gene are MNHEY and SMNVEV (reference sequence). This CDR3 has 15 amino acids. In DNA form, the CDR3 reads TGTGCCAGCAGTTTGGGCCTGAGTGTTCCCTACGAGCAGTACTTC. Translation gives CASSLGLSVPYEQYF.

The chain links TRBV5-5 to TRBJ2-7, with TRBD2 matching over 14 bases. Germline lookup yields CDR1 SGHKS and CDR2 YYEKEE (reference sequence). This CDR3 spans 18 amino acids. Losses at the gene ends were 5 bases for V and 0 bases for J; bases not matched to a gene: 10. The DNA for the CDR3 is TGTGCCAGCAGTTGGAAGGGACTAGCGGGAGCCCTCTCCTACGAGCAGTACTTC. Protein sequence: CASSWKGLAGALSYEQYF.

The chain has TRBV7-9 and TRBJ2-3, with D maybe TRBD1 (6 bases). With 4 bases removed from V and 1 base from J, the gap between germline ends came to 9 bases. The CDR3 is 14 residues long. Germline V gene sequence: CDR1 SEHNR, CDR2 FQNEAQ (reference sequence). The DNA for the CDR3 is TGTGCCAGCAGCTCGGACAGACGCACAGATACGCAGTATTTT. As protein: CASSSDRRTDTQYF.

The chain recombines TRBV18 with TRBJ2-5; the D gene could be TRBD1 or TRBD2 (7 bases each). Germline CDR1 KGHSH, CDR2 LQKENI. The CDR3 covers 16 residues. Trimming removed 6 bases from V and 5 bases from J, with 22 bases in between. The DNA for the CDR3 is TGTGCCAGCTCTCCCCCTGGGACAGCGGGGCCGGAGACCCAGTACTTC. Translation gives CASSPPGTAGPETQYF.

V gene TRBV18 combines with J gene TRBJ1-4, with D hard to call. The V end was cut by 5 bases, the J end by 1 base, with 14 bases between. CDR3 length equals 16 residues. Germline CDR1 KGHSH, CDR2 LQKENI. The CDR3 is CASSSLPQITNEKLFF. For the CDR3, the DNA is TGTGCCAGCTCATCACTCCCACAGATAACTAATGAAAAACTGTTTTTT.

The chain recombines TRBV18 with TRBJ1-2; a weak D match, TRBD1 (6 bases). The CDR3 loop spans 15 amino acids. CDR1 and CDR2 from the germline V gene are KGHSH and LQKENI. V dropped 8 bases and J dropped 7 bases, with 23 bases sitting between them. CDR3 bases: TGTGCCAGCCTCCCGGGGGCAGGATCGGGTGGTGGCTACACCTTC. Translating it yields CASLPGAGSGGGYTF.

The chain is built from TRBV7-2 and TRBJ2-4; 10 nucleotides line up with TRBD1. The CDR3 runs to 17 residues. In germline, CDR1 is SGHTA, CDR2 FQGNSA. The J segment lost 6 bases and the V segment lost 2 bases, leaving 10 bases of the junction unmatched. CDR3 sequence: CASSLSVIRDRGNIQYF. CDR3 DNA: TGTGCCAGCAGCTTAAGCGTCATCCGGGACAGGGGAAACATTCAGTACTTC.

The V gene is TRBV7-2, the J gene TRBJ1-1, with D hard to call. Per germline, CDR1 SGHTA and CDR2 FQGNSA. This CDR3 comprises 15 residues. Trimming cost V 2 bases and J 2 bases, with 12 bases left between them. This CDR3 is CASSLFLIPNTEAFF. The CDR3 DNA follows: TGTGCCAGCAGCTTATTTTTGATTCCAAACACTGAAGCTTTCTTT.

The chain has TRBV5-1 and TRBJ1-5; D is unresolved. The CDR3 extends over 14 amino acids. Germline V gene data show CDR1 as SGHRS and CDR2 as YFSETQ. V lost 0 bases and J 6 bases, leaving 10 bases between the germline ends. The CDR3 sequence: CASSLGEPLQPQHF. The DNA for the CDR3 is TGCGCCAGCAGCTTGGGGGAACCCCTTCAGCCCCAGCATTTT. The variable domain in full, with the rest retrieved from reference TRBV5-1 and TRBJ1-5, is KAGVTQTPRYLIKTRGQQVTLSCSPISGHRSVSWYQQTPGQGLQFLFEYFSETQRNKGNFPGRFSGRQFSNSRSEMNVSTLELGDSALYLCASSLGEPLQPQHFGDGTRLSIL.